The present entry profiles one TCR beta chain with its context. Authors' methods: Estimation of nucleated cell counts was performed using reference gene primer amplification. Clones were sequenced by immunoSEQ multiplex PCR, and TCRdb holds only the in-frame ones, with some missing. The DNA was the basis for D and trimming; V, J and clone size are from that table. The table shows approximately 270,000 clones, with approximately 90% occurring only once. Adults between about 18 and 89 years of age took part from 20 to 25 US areas. This record belongs to a study of blood T cell repertoires in COVID-19. Study background: From T cells, B-cell-depleted T cells, or PBMCs came the material, which was cDNA or gDNA.

The V end lost 5 bases, the J end lost 0 bases, and 11 bases lay between the germline ends. CDR1 is SEHNR and CDR2 is FQNEAQ in the germline V gene (reference sequence). The CDR3 runs 15 residues. This sequence joins TRBV7-9 and TRBJ2-1, with D possibly matching TRBD1 (5 bases). The origin of this receptor is a woman between 25 and 40 years old with acute COVID-19. The source material was PBMCs or T cells enriched from blood (not recorded which). The CDR3 DNA reads as TGTGCCAGCAGCCCCGGACATGTCTCCTACAATGAGCAGTTCTTC. Its translation: CASSPGHVSYNEQFF.